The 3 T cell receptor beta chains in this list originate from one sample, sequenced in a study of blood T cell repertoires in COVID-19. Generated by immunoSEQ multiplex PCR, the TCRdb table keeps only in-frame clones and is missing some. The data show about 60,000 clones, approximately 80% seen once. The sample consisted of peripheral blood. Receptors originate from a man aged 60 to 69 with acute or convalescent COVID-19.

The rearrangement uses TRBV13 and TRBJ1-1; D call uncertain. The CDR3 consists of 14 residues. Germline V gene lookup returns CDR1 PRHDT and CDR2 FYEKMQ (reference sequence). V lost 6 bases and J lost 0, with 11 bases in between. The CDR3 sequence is CASSSETLNTEAFF. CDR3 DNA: TGTGCCAGCAGTTCCGAGACACTGAACACTGAAGCTTTCTTT.

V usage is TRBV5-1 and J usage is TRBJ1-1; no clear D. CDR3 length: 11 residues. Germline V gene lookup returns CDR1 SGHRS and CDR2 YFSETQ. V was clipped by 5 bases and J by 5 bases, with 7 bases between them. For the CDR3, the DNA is TGCGCCAGCAGGGAGAGTACTGAAGCTTTCTTT. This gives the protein CASRESTEAFF.

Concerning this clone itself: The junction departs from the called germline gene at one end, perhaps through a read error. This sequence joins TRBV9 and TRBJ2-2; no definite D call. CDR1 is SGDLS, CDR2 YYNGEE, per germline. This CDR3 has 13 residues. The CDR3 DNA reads TGTGCCAGCCGACTTTCGAACGCCGGGGAGCTGTTTTTT. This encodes CASRLSNAGELFF.